The 28 T cell receptor beta chains below were found in one sample sequenced in a study of control samples from healthy donors and cancer patients. Generated by immunoSEQ multiplex PCR, the TCRdb table keeps only in-frame clones and is missing some. The sample lists around 120,000 clones; 80% to 90% were seen once. The sequenced sample was blood. These receptors originate from a man in his fifties or sixties in good health.

V usage is TRBV19 and J usage is TRBJ1-5, with D possibly being TRBD1 (5 bases). Germline V gene data show CDR1 as LNHDA and CDR2 as SQIVND (reference sequence). The CDR3 is 16 residues long. The V gene lost 3 bases and the J gene lost 6 bases, with 18 bases spanning the gap. This CDR3 reads CASSINFGAGSQPQHF. The CDR3 nucleotides are TGTGCCAGTAGTATTAATTTTGGGGCAGGGTCTCAGCCCCAGCATTTT.

This sequence joins TRBV28 and TRBJ1-1; D is unresolved. The CDR3 totals 13 residues. In germline, CDR1 is MDHEN, CDR2 SYDVKM. V was pared by 4 bases and J by 1 base, with 7 bases between. CDR3 DNA: TGTGCCAGCAGTTATCTACAGAACACTGAAGCTTTCTTT. It yields the protein CASSYLQNTEAFF.

The gene calls are TRBV7-2 and TRBJ2-1; 7 bases fit TRBD1. V lost 4 bases, J lost 8 bases, and 14 bases stayed unmatched. Germline V gene sequence: CDR1 SGHTA, CDR2 FQGNSA. CDR3 length equals 16 residues. This CDR3 is CASSSRPPLTGDEQFF. As DNA, the CDR3 is TGTGCCAGCAGCTCTCGCCCCCCGCTAACAGGGGATGAGCAGTTCTTC.

The chain joins TRBV18 to TRBJ2-3, with D perhaps assigned TRBD1 or TRBD2 (6 bases each). V lost 2 bases and J lost 0, with 12 bases in between. Germline V gene sequence: CDR1 KGHSH, CDR2 LQKENI. The CDR3 extends over 16 amino acids. CDR3 amino acids: CASSPTQGTSTDTQYF. CDR3 in DNA: TGTGCCAGCTCACCAACGCAGGGGACTAGCACAGATACGCAGTATTTT.

The V call is TRBV5-1, the J call TRBJ2-3, with TRBD1 identical over 7 bases. This CDR3 region has 13 residues. In germline, CDR1 is SGHRS, CDR2 YFSETQ. The V and J ends lost 4 bases and 3 bases, in that order; junction bases with no gene match: 2. CDR3 sequence reads: CASSPTGTDTQYF. For the CDR3, the DNA is TGCGCCAGCAGCCCGACAGGGACAGATACGCAGTATTTT. The full variable domain, completed using reference TRBV5-1 and TRBJ2-3, is KAGVTQTPRYLIKTRGQQVTLSCSPISGHRSVSWYQQTPGQGLQFLFEYFSETQRNKGNFPGRFSGRQFSNSRSEMNVSTLELGDSALYLCASSPTGTDTQYFGPGTRLTVL.

The rearrangement links TRBV5-1 to TRBJ1-4; tentatively, D is TRBD1 (5 bases). The CDR3 is made up of 16 amino acids. CDR1 is SGHRS and CDR2 is YFSETQ in the germline V gene. Trimming pared 1 base from V and 8 bases from J, leaving 18 bases between. CDR3 in DNA: TGCGCCAGCAGCTTGCAATTCGACAGCTTAGGGGAAAAACTGTTTTTT. Its translation: CASSLQFDSLGEKLFF.

The chain couples TRBV7-8 to TRBJ1-5; TRBD1 might be the D (6 bases). This CDR3 has 14 amino acids. Trimming pared 3 bases from V and 7 bases from J, leaving 13 bases between. Per germline, CDR1 SGHVS and CDR2 FQNEAQ. The DNA of the CDR3 is TGTGCCAGCAGCTTGACAACAGGGCGGCAGCCCCAGCATTTT. Amino acid sequence: CASSLTTGRQPQHF. Full variable domain (missing parts from reference TRBV7-8 and TRBJ1-5): GAGVSQSPRYKVAKRGQDVALRCDPISGHVSLFWYQQALGQGPEFLTYFQNEAQLDKSGLPSDRFFAERPEGSVSTLKIQRTQQEDSAVYLCASSLTTGRQPQHFGDGTRLSIL.

J is TRBJ2-4 and V is TRBV2, with D hard to call. The CDR3 consists of 12 residues. V lost 6 bases to trimming and J lost 3 bases, with 6 bases between them. Per germline, CDR1 SNHLY and CDR2 FYNNEI. The CDR3 sequence: CASRSLKNIQYF. As DNA, the CDR3 is TGTGCCAGCAGGTCCCTCAAAAACATTCAGTACTTC. The whole variable domain, remainder taken from reference TRBV2 and TRBJ2-4, is EPEVTQTPSHQVTQMGQEVILRCVPISNHLYFYWYRQILGQKVEFLVSFYNNEISEKSEIFDDQFSVERPDGSNFTLKIRSTKLEDSAMYFCASRSLKNIQYFGAGTRLSVL.

This clone turned up a few times. The chain links TRBV18 to TRBJ2-3; 9 nucleotides agree with TRBD2. The germline CDR1 and CDR2 sequences are KGHSH and LQKENI. This CDR3 region has 17 residues. J gave up 3 bases and V 2 bases, and 9 bases lay outside the gene matches. CDR3 amino acids: CASSPVSSGVGTDTQYF. Here the CDR3 DNA reads TGTGCCAGCTCACCAGTTTCTAGCGGGGTCGGAACAGATACGCAGTATTTT.

This chain links TRBV7-2 with TRBJ2-7, with TRBD2 identical over 10 bases. V gave up 6 bases and J gave up 6 bases; unmatched junction bases: 8. The germline CDR1 and CDR2 sequences are SGHTA and FQGNSA. CDR3 size: 14 residues. The chain's CDR3 is CASRSSGGTVEQYF. DNA of the CDR3: TGTGCCAGCAGGTCTAGCGGGGGAACGGTCGAGCAGTACTTC.

This clone appeared a few times. The chain recombines TRBV9 with TRBJ2-6; no clear D. Germline loops: CDR1 SGDLS, CDR2 YYNGEE. The CDR3 totals 19 residues. The ends were cut back, 0 bases at V and 0 bases at J, with 16 bases in the middle. The CDR3 nucleotides read TGTGCCAGCAGCGTAGATTCCCCCCGCGTCGGCTCTGGGGCCAACGTCCTGACTTTC. The encoded protein is CASSVDSPRVGSGANVLTF.

The chain recombines TRBV12-3 or TRBV12-4 with TRBJ2-7; TRBD1 matches 9 bases. CDR3 size: 12 residues. The ends lost 4 bases at V and 7 bases at J; junction bases unmatched: 2. The CDR3 DNA reads as TGTGCCAGCAGTTGGGGGACAGGGGAGCAGTACTTC. This gives the protein CASSWGTGEQYF.

V usage is TRBV19 and J usage is TRBJ2-5, with D unclear. The CDR3 loop spans 13 amino acids. Germline values: CDR1 LNHDA, CDR2 SQIVND (reference sequence). V shed 5 bases and J shed 1 base, with 8 bases lying between them. CDR3 sequence reads: CASSPTVQETQYF. The DNA of the CDR3 is TGTGCCAGTAGTCCTACAGTCCAAGAGACCCAGTACTTC.

The gene calls are TRBV7-8 and TRBJ2-7; D call uncertain. The CDR3 totals 15 residues. The ends were cut back, 0 bases at V and 4 bases at J, with 13 bases in the middle. CDR1 and CDR2 (germline): SGHVS, FQNEAQ. CDR3 coding DNA: TGTGCCAGCAGCTTAGCCGATCCACACCGATACGAGCAGTACTTC. It is translated as CASSLADPHRYEQYF.

The J gene is TRBJ1-1, the V gene TRBV18, with 10 bases aligning to TRBD1. The germline gives CDR1 KGHSH, CDR2 LQKENI. The CDR3 length is 15 residues. V shed 3 bases, J shed 5 bases, and the junction held 6 bases outside the gene matches. The CDR3: CASSPGTGVKTEAFF. The CDR3 coding sequence is TGTGCCAGCTCACCTGGGACAGGGGTAAAAACTGAAGCTTTCTTT.

The genes are TRBV28 and TRBJ2-1, with D possibly TRBD2 on 5 matching bases. Germline V gene lookup returns CDR1 MDHEN and CDR2 SYDVKM. V was trimmed by 5 bases and J by 1 base, leaving 9 bases between them. This CDR3 has 14 residues. The CDR3 reads CASSPTGSYNEQFF. CDR3 DNA: TGTGCCAGCAGTCCCACGGGATCCTACAATGAGCAGTTCTTC. The whole variable domain, filled in from reference TRBV28 and TRBJ2-1, reads DVKVTQSSRYLVKRTGEKVFLECVQDMDHENMFWYRQDPGLGLRLIYFSYDVKMKEKGDIPEGYSVSREKKERFSLILESASTNQTSMYLCASSPTGSYNEQFFGPGTRLTVL.

The CDR3 DNA is TGTGCCAGCAGCCCTACGACAGGGTTTATGAACACTGAAGCTTTCTTT. As protein: CASSPTTGFMNTEAFF. V is TRBV7-8 and J is TRBJ1-1, with 7 positions matching TRBD1. The length of the CDR3 is 16 residues. CDR1 is SGHVS, CDR2 FQNEAQ, per germline. The V and J ends lost 5 bases and 0 bases, in that order; junction bases with no gene match: 9. Drawing the rest from reference TRBV7-8 and TRBJ1-1, the complete variable domain is GAGVSQSPRYKVAKRGQDVALRCDPISGHVSLFWYQQALGQGPEFLTYFQNEAQLDKSGLPSDRFFAERPEGSVSTLKIQRTQQEDSAVYLCASSPTTGFMNTEAFFGQGTRLTVV.

This clone was recorded once. The chain has TRBV6-5 and TRBJ2-7, with 8 bases matching TRBD1. The CDR3 is made up of 14 amino acids. The V segment lost 6 bases and the J segment 3 bases; nucleotides outside the gene matches: 7. CDR1 and CDR2 from the germline V gene are MNHEY and SVGAGI. CDR3 in DNA: TGTGCCAGCAGCTCGACAGGGGACGTCTACGAGCAGTACTTC. Translating gives CASSSTGDVYEQYF.

The chain recombines TRBV12-3 or TRBV12-4 with TRBJ1-2, with TRBD1 identical over 7 bases. V gave up 3 bases and J gave up 7 bases; unmatched junction bases: 5. This CDR3 is built from 13 residues. CDR3 bases: TGTGCCAGCAGTTTCGGGGACAGTCGTGGCTACACCTTC. Amino acids: CASSFGDSRGYTF.

V is TRBV7-9 and J is TRBJ1-5; D uncertain. Germline V gene sequence: CDR1 SEHNR, CDR2 FQNEAQ (reference sequence). This CDR3 comprises 16 residues. V lost 1 base to trimming and J lost 4 bases, with 14 bases between them. The CDR3 loop reads CASSLVRESYNQPQHF. The CDR3 DNA reads TGTGCCAGCAGCTTAGTGCGAGAAAGCTATAATCAGCCCCAGCATTTT.

V is TRBV10-3 and J is TRBJ2-2; D tentatively reads TRBD1 or TRBD2 (5 bases each). Trimming cost V 4 bases and J 3 bases, with 9 bases left between them. The CDR3 is 14 amino acids. Germline CDR1 reads ENHRY; CDR2 reads SYGVKD. CDR3 in amino acids: CAISAVGDTGELFF. The CDR3 nucleotides are TGTGCCATCAGTGCTGTGGGGGACACCGGGGAGCTGTTTTTT.

The chain recombines TRBV24-1 with TRBJ1-5, with D possibly being TRBD1 (6 bases). The CDR3 has 15 residues. Per the germline V gene, CDR1 is KGHDR and CDR2 is SFDVKD. The V end was cut by 4 bases, the J end by 5 bases, with 14 bases between. The CDR3 loop reads CATSESGGRDQPQHF. The CDR3 DNA is TGTGCCACCAGTGAATCGGGGGGGCGAGATCAGCCCCAGCATTTT.

The genes are TRBV4-2 and TRBJ2-2; no reliable D call. V gave up 0 bases and J gave up 9 bases, with 8 bases separating them. In germline, CDR1 is LGHNA, CDR2 YNFKEQ. This CDR3 contains 13 residues. CDR3 bases: TGTGCCAGCAGCCAAGACGTGGCTCGGGAGCTGTTTTTT. Translating gives CASSQDVARELFF.

This chain uses TRBV28 with TRBJ1-2; D is perhaps TRBD1 (5 bases). Germline V lookup: CDR1 MDHEN, CDR2 SYDVKM. Trimming pared 5 bases from V and 4 bases from J, leaving 17 bases between. This CDR3 region has 15 residues. In DNA, the CDR3 is TGTGCCAGCAGTCTCCCGTTCCTGACAGCCTATGGCTACACCTTC. Protein sequence: CASSLPFLTAYGYTF.

The J gene is TRBJ1-5, the V gene TRBV28; the D gene is possibly TRBD1 (6 bases). Trimming stripped 2 bases from V and 3 bases from J, with 11 bases between. The V gene's germline CDR1 is MDHEN and CDR2 SYDVKM. This CDR3 spans 15 amino acids. Here the CDR3 DNA reads TGTGCCAGCAGTTTAGGCAGGGGATACAATCAGCCCCAGCATTTT. Translation gives CASSLGRGYNQPQHF.

This clone has only one observation. The chain recombines TRBV3-1 (or the pseudogene TRBV3-2) with TRBJ1-5; D gene ambiguous. Per the germline V gene, CDR1 is LGHDT and CDR2 is YNNKEL (reference sequence). Trimming removed 5 bases at V and 3 bases at J, with 8 bases between. CDR3 length: 13 amino acids. The CDR3 region is CASSRGDNQPQHF. CDR3 sequence (DNA): TGTGCCAGCAGCAGAGGAGACAATCAGCCCCAGCATTTT.

As DNA, the CDR3 is TGTGCCAGCAGCCCTCATCAGCTTAGACAGGGGGCTAACTATGGCTACACCTTC. Amino acid sequence: CASSPHQLRQGANYGYTF. The chain carries TRBV14 and TRBJ1-2; 9 bases map to TRBD1. Germline CDR1 is SGHDN and CDR2 is FVKESK. The junction had 12 bases not matched to a gene; V was cut back by 4 bases and J by 0 bases. The CDR3 loop spans 18 amino acids.

The J gene is TRBJ1-5, the V gene TRBV19; 8 bases agree with TRBD1. The CDR3 extends over 14 amino acids. The J segment lost 6 bases and the V segment lost 5 bases, leaving 6 bases of the junction unmatched. Germline CDR1 and CDR2: LNHDA and SQIVND (reference sequence). This CDR3 reads CASSERQGFQPQHF. CDR3 DNA: TGTGCCAGTAGTGAGAGACAGGGGTTTCAGCCCCAGCATTTT.